This TCR beta chain stems from a study of T-cell reconstitution after alpha-beta-depleted transplantation in children. This sample's TCRbeta library carried unique molecular identifier barcodes. TCRdb reprocessed the PCR reads with MiXCR, giving one entry per CDR3 protein. The repertoire includes about 980,000 distinct CDR3 sequences, roughly 29% of them detected once, and under 30% sits in the top ten. From germline, CDR1 is SQVTM and CDR2 ANQGSEA. The CDR3 length is 12 residues. Trimming pared 6 bases from V and 16 bases from J, leaving 22 bases between. This clonotype was seen more than once but under ten times. What it binds is unknown. Study-wide findings and caveats: Approximately two months post-transplant, alpha-beta T cells reportedly originated from several hundred expanded graft clones. High day-60 TCRbeta diversity in some patients came from surviving recipient T cells and thymic progenitors.

This sequence was found in a boy in the first two years of life who had a stem cell transplant for SCID, so the T cells may come from the graft donor. This specimen consisted of PBMCs, mostly from graft donor cells, obtained 360 days after TCRalphabeta/CD19-depleted stem cell transplant. This rearrangement joins TRBV29-1 to TRBJ2-1; tentative D call: TRBD2 (7 bases). The CDR3 bases are TGCAGCGTCGGAAACACGGGGGGCCTGGGCTTCTTC. Amino acids: CSVGNTGGLGFF.